The 14 T cell receptor beta chains in this list originate from one sample, sequenced in a study of PD-L1 blockade in urothelial cancer. Time point given: pretreatment peripheral blood. Libraries were prepared by immunoSEQ multiplex PCR; TCRdb keeps only in-frame clonotypes and omits some of them. This table holds tens of thousands of clones, 65% to 85% found once. The source material was PBMCs, sampled around atezolizumab (anti-PD-L1) treatment. The receptors were sampled from a man aged 60 to 75 with urothelial cancer.

The chain couples TRBV9 to TRBJ1-2, with TRBD1 matching over 7 bases. V shed 0 bases, J shed 8 bases, and the junction held 10 bases outside the gene matches. The germline gives CDR1 SGDLS, CDR2 YYNGEE. This CDR3 spans 15 amino acids. CDR3 DNA sequence: TGTGCCAGCAGCGTAGGAAGGGGGCGCAAGGAAGGCTACACCTTC. This translates into CASSVGRGRKEGYTF.

The rearrangement links TRBV4-3 to TRBJ2-4; TRBD1 aligns across 7 bases. V lost 5 bases, J lost 2 bases, and 6 bases stayed unmatched. Germline V CDR1 and CDR2: LGHNA, YSLEER. This CDR3 has 15 residues. The CDR3 region has the DNA TGCGCCAGCAGCTACCTCAGGGGGTCCAAAAACATTCAGTACTTC. Protein sequence: CASSYLRGSKNIQYF.

The chain couples TRBV28 to TRBJ2-1, with 14 bases aligning to TRBD2. The CDR3 totals 16 residues. Unmatched junction bases numbered 8, after V lost 5 bases and J lost 8 bases. CDR1 and CDR2 (germline): MDHEN, SYDVKM. The chain's CDR3 is CASSGTSGRASHEQFF. Written as DNA, the CDR3 is TGTGCCAGCAGTGGGACTAGCGGGAGAGCGTCGCATGAGCAGTTCTTC.

This clone came up once. This rearrangement joins TRBV5-6 to TRBJ1-1, with D unclear. The CDR3 spans 13 residues. The germline CDR1 and CDR2 sequences are SGHDT and YYEEEE. Trimming shortened V by 0 bases and J by 1 base, and 4 bases separated the two germline ends. The CDR3: CASSLERNTEAFF. CDR3 nucleotides: TGTGCCAGCAGCTTGGAGAGGAACACTGAAGCTTTCTTT.

The gene calls are TRBV19 and TRBJ2-1, with 10 bases lining up with TRBD1. Germline assignment: CDR1 LNHDA and CDR2 SQIVND (reference sequence). The CDR3 sequence is 14 residues long. V gave up 7 bases and J gave up 7 bases; unmatched junction bases: 7. The CDR3 DNA is TGTGCCAGTACCGGACAGGGGGGCTCTAATGAGCAGTTCTTC. Translating gives CASTGQGGSNEQFF. Combining the CDR3 with reference TRBV19 and TRBJ2-1 gives the whole variable domain DGGITQSPKYLFRKEGQNVTLSCEQNLNHDAMYWYRQDPGQGLRLIYYSQIVNDFQKGDIAEGYSVSREKKESFPLTVTSAQKNPTAFYLCASTGQGGSNEQFFGPGTRLTVL.

This clone was counted a single time. The V gene is TRBV7-3, the J gene TRBJ1-6, with 7 positions matching TRBD1. CDR1 SGHTA and CDR2 FQGTGA come from the germline V gene. Trimming cost V 0 bases and J 1 base; bases outside gene matches: 3. The CDR3 loop spans 17 amino acids. The CDR3 region has the DNA TGTGCCAGCAGCTTAACAGGGGGCTTTTCCTATAATTCACCCCTCCACTTT. Residues: CASSLTGGFSYNSPLHF.

This clone is deemed medium-sized. V is TRBV7-3 and J is TRBJ1-1; TRBD1 might be the D (5 bases). V was pared by 5 bases and J by 1 base, with 11 bases between. This CDR3 spans 14 amino acids. The germline V gene has CDR1 SGHTA and CDR2 FQGTGA. CDR3 DNA: TGTGCCAGCAGCCAGAATCAGGGGAACACTGAAGCTTTCTTT. Residues: CASSQNQGNTEAFF.

The chain couples TRBV2 to TRBJ1-1; 8 positions match TRBD1. V lost 5 bases and J lost 4; bases outside the gene matches: 6. Germline loops: CDR1 SNHLY, CDR2 FYNNEI. The CDR3 extends over 14 amino acids. CDR3 protein: CASSSGQGGTEAFF. For the CDR3, the DNA is TGTGCCAGCAGTTCCGGACAGGGTGGCACTGAAGCTTTCTTT.

The rearrangement uses TRBV6-5 and TRBJ1-2; TRBD1 matches at 12 bases. Looked up from germline, CDR1 is MNHEY and CDR2 is SVGAGI. The CDR3 is 15 amino acids. Germline trimming cut 6 bases from V and 6 bases from J; bases unmatched to any gene: 8. CDR3 region: CASSHLGDRGHGYTF. The CDR3 DNA sequence: TGTGCCAGCAGCCACCTCGGGGACAGGGGGCATGGCTACACCTTC.

The chain links TRBV21-1 to TRBJ2-5; the table names TRBD2, a call not compared with the DNA. TRBV21-1 is a listed pseudogene. The CDR3 runs 17 residues. CDR3 nucleotide sequence: TGTGCCAGCAGCAACTCCTCGGGGGGTTATACACACGAGACCCAGTACTTC. This encodes CASSNSSGGYTHETQYF.

The CDR3 nucleotides read TGTGCCATCAGTGCGGGACAGGGTTCCTACGAGCAGTACTTC. Protein: CAISAGQGSYEQYF. The chain recombines TRBV10-3 with TRBJ2-7; 9 nucleotides align to TRBD1. Germline CDR1 is ENHRY and CDR2 is SYGVKD. The junction had 2 bases not matched to a gene; V was cut back by 4 bases and J by 1 base. CDR3 length: 14 amino acids.

The chain employs TRBV27 and TRBJ1-5; TRBD1 might be the D (6 bases). V shed 5 bases and J shed 4 bases, with 9 bases lying between them. Germline assignment: CDR1 MNHEY and CDR2 SMNVEV (reference sequence). CDR3 length equals 13 residues. For the CDR3, the DNA is TGTGCCAGCAGTCTCCAGGGGAATCAGCCCCAGCATTTT. This codes for CASSLQGNQPQHF.

The V call is TRBV23-1, the J call TRBJ1-1, with D unclear. TRBV23-1 is labeled an ORF, and its function is uncertain. Trimming took 1 base from V and 1 from J, leaving 13 bases between them. The CDR3 has 16 amino acids. The CDR3 here is CASSQLSGEENTEAFF. The CDR3, as DNA: TGCGCCAGCAGTCAATTGAGCGGAGAAGAGAACACTGAAGCTTTCTTT.

This clone was seen just once. V is TRBV5-1 and J is TRBJ1-1, with TRBD1 matching 7 bases. The CDR3 loop spans 13 amino acids. The V and J ends lost 4 bases and 8 bases, in that order; junction bases with no gene match: 8. The germline V gene encodes CDR1 SGHRS and CDR2 YFSETQ. The chain's CDR3 is CASSAQVDREAFF. The CDR3 coding sequence is TGCGCCAGCAGCGCCCAGGTGGACAGGGAAGCTTTCTTT.